These T cell receptor beta chains were read from a single sample in a study of blood T cell repertoires in COVID-19. Repertoires were generated with immunoSEQ multiplex PCR, while TCRdb's copy carries only in-frame clones and drops some. The sample lists approximately 200,000 clones, 86% occurring once. The specimen was PBMCs or T cells enriched from blood (not recorded which). The receptor source for this set is a woman aged 25-40 years who had been exposed to COVID-19. Both conserved end residues are part of each CDR3. A D gene is named only where the DNA matches it firmly. The listing skips clone size in some rows; elsewhere it reads once, few, many or a size class.

d_call	v_call	j_call	clone_size	cdr3_nt	cdr3_aa
.	TRBV13	TRBJ1-3	.	TGTGCCAGCAGCCCACAGGTCTCTTCTGGAAACACCATATATTTT	CASSPQVSSGNTIYF
.	TRBV19	TRBJ1-1	.	TGTGCCAGTAGTATTCCGCTGGACAGTGAAGCTTTCTTT	CASSIPLDSEAFF
TRBD1	TRBV3-1/TRBV3-2	TRBJ2-7	.	TGTGCCAGCAGCCAAGTAATGGGACAGGGGCCCTACGAGCAGTACTTC	CASSQVMGQGPYEQYF
TRBD1	TRBV24-1	TRBJ2-3	.	TGTGCCACCCCAATCGGTACAACAGGGGTTGGGACAGATACGCAGTATTTT	CATPIGTTGVGTDTQYF
TRBD1	TRBV6-4	TRBJ2-5	.	TGTGCCAGCAGTCGCGTGGACAGGGAGGAGACCCAGTACTTC	CASSRVDREETQYF
TRBD1	TRBV24-1	TRBJ1-5	.	TGTGCCACCAGTAGGTCAAGGTTTAGGGACAGGACTAATCAGCCCCAGCATTTT	CATSRSRFRDRTNQPQHF
.	TRBV6-5	TRBJ2-1	many	TGTGCCAGCATTGCCAGGGTCGGTGAGCAGTTCTTC	CASIARVGEQFF
TRBD1	TRBV10-3	TRBJ2-2	.	TGTGCCACCAGGGGGCGCAACAACGGGGAGCTGTTTTTT	CATRGRNNGELFF
.	TRBV28	TRBJ1-2	.	TGTGCCAGCAGTTTAGGAGGGCCCTATGGCTACACCTTC	CASSLGGPYGYTF
.	TRBV2	TRBJ1-1	.	TGTGCCAGCAGTGGGACGGGGTTGAACACTGAAGCTTTCTTT	CASSGTGLNTEAFF
.	TRBV10-2	TRBJ1-1	.	TGCGCCAGCAGCATACAGCAGAACACTGAAGCTTTCTTT	CASSIQQNTEAFF
TRBD2	TRBV7-2	TRBJ2-1	.	TGTGCCAGCAGCCCAGTGGCTAGCGGGGAGGGTGAGCAGTTCTTC	CASSPVASGEGEQFF
TRBD1	TRBV28	TRBJ1-4	.	TGTGCCAGCAGGGGGACAGCGAGTGTGGGAAAACTGTTTTTT	CASRGTASVGKLFF
TRBD1	TRBV5-6	TRBJ1-2	.	TGTGCCAGCAGCCTAAAACACAGGGGGCCTGGCTACACCTTC	CASSLKHRGPGYTF
.	TRBV29-1	TRBJ1-2	.	TGCAGCGTTGCTCGACAGATAGGCTACACCTTC	CSVARQIGYTF
TRBD1	TRBV11-3	TRBJ2-7	once	TGTGCCAGCAGCCGACAGGGCTCCTACGAGCAGTACTTC	CASSRQGSYEQYF
TRBD1	TRBV6-5	TRBJ1-6	.	TGTGCCAGCAGGACAGGGGGCAGTAATTCACCCCTCCACTTT	CASRTGGSNSPLHF
.	TRBV3-1/TRBV3-2	TRBJ2-3	.	TGTGCCAGCAGCCCTAGGGAGTCCCATGGCCAGTATTTT	CASSPRESHGQYF
.	TRBV24-1	TRBJ1-5	.	.	CATASGRGQPQHF
.	TRBV20-1	TRBJ1-1	.	TGCAGTGCAACGGGGGACACTGAAGCTTTCTTT	CSATGDTEAFF
TRBD1	TRBV5-1	TRBJ2-7	.	TGCGCCAGCAGCTTGAATCAGGGGGCTTACGAGCAGTACTTC	CASSLNQGAYEQYF
.	TRBV27	TRBJ1-2	.	TGTGCCAGCAGTTTAAGTCAGGTTGCCATCGGCTACACCTTC	CASSLSQVAIGYTF
.	TRBV5-1	TRBJ2-2	.	TGCGCCAGCAGCTTGCAGGGAACGAACACCGGGGAGCTGTTTTTT	CASSLQGTNTGELFF
.	TRBV12-3/TRBV12-4	TRBJ1-2	.	TGTGCCAGCAGTTTGGTAGGGGTTAAGGGCTACACCTTC	CASSLVGVKGYTF
TRBD2	TRBV19	TRBJ2-2	many	TGTGCCAGTAGTACCAGCGGGGGGGCTGTAACCGGGGAGCTGTTTTTT	CASSTSGGAVTGELFF
TRBD2	TRBV11-2	TRBJ2-3	.	TGTGCCAGCAGCTTACGGGGGGATACTAGCACAGATACGCAGTATTTT	CASSLRGDTSTDTQYF
.	TRBV7-8	TRBJ2-2	once	TGTGCCAGCAGCTCCAAACCCATACTCAGACAGACGAACACCGGGGAGCTGTTTTTT	CASSSKPILRQTNTGELFF
.	TRBV28	TRBJ1-1	.	TGTGCCAGCAGAGTCGATCGTCCAGGTGAAGCTTTCTTT	CASRVDRPGEAFF
.	TRBV9	TRBJ2-3	.	TGTGCCAGCAGCGTAGCTACGACTACCGGGATTGGGCACAGCACAGATACGCAGTATTTT	CASSVATTTGIGHSTDTQYF
TRBD2	TRBV19	TRBJ2-1	.	TGTGCCAGTAGTAGCTCTAGCGGGCGCAATGAGCAGTTCTTC	CASSSSSGRNEQFF
.	TRBV6-5	TRBJ1-5	.	TGTGCCAACTCCTGGGCAGAAAATCAGCCCCAGCATTTT	CANSWAENQPQHF
TRBD1	TRBV4-2	TRBJ1-6	.	TGTGCCAGCAGCTTCCCGGGACAGGAGTATTCACCCCTCCACTTT	CASSFPGQEYSPLHF
.	TRBV19	TRBJ2-7	.	TGTGCCAGTCAAAGGACACCGTCCTCCTACGAGCAGTACTTC	CASQRTPSSYEQYF